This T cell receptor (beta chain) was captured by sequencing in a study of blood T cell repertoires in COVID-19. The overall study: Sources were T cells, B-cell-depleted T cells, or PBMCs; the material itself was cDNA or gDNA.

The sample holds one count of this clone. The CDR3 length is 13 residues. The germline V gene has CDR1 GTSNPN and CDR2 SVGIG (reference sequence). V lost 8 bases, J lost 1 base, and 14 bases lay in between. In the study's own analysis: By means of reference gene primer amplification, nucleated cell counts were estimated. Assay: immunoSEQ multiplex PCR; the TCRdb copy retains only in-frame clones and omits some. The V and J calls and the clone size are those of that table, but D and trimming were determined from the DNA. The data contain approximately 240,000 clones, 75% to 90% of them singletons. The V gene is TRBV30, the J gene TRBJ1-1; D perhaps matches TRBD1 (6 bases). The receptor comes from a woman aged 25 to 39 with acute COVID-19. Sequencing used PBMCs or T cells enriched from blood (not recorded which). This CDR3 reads CATTGTTNTEAFF. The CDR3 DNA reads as TGTGCCACTACCGGGACAACGAACACTGAAGCTTTCTTT. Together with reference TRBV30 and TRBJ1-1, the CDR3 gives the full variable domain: SQTIHQWPATLVQPVGSPLSLECTVEGTSNPNLYWYRQAAGRGLQLLFYSVGIGQISSEVPQNLSASRPQDRQFILSSKKLLLSDSGFYLCATTGTTNTEAFFGQGTRLTVV.